Listed here are 5 T cell receptor beta chains from one sample, sequenced in a study of T cells after posttransplantation cyclophosphamide. The table came from immunoSEQ multiplex PCR; TCRdb's copy has only in-frame clones and leaves some out. The sample holds tens of thousands of clones, roughly 93% seen once. What was sequenced was PBMCs. The origin of the receptors is a woman in her forties or fifties in good health and a related stem cell transplant donor.

The chain couples TRBV6-1 to TRBJ2-7, with a weak D call TRBD1 (6 bases). The CDR3 spans 13 residues. From germline, CDR1 is MNHNS and CDR2 SASEGT. Trimming shortened V by 6 bases and J by 2 bases, and 11 bases separated the two germline ends. CDR3 in amino acids: CASSPEGAYEQYF. CDR3 nucleotides: TGTGCCAGCAGCCCTGAGGGGGCCTACGAGCAGTACTTC.

The gene calls are TRBV2 and TRBJ2-5; 7 nucleotides match TRBD2. Per germline, CDR1 SNHLY and CDR2 FYNNEI. The CDR3 is 14 residues long. V gave up 2 bases and J gave up 3 bases; unmatched junction bases: 3. The DNA of the CDR3 is TGTGCCAGCAGTGAAAGAAGCGGGGAAGAGACCCAGTACTTC. Protein sequence: CASSERSGEETQYF.

V and J are TRBV19 and TRBJ2-1, with TRBD2 matching 13 bases. The junction had 23 bases not matched to a gene; V was cut back by 3 bases and J by 9 bases. Germline V gives CDR1 LNHDA, CDR2 SQIVND (reference sequence). The CDR3 length is 21 residues. The DNA of the CDR3 is TGTGCCAGTAGTATGGGGCGAGGACTAGCGGGGGTGAAAGCGGGGGGAAGTGAGCAGTTCTTC. Translation gives CASSMGRGLAGVKAGGSEQFF.

This clone has only one observation. This chain uses TRBV11-2 with TRBJ2-7, with 8 bases matching TRBD1. The trim removed 5 bases at V and 2 bases at J, leaving 5 bases unmatched. Per the germline V gene, CDR1 is SGHAT and CDR2 is FQNNGV. The length of the CDR3 is 14 residues. The CDR3 reads CASSLETGAYEQYF. CDR3 nucleotides: TGTGCCAGCAGCCTCGAGACAGGGGCCTACGAGCAGTACTTC.

Comments on this clone: The junction departs from germline at one end; a sequencing error may be responsible. The chain has TRBV9 and TRBJ2-2; the match to TRBD2 covers 7 bases. This CDR3 contains 16 residues. Germline V gene data show CDR1 as SGDLS and CDR2 as YYNGEE. CDR3 loop: CATSRRERVHTGELFF. Here the CDR3 DNA reads TGTGCCACCAGCAGGCGGGAGCGGGTGCACACCGGGGAGCTGTTTTTT.